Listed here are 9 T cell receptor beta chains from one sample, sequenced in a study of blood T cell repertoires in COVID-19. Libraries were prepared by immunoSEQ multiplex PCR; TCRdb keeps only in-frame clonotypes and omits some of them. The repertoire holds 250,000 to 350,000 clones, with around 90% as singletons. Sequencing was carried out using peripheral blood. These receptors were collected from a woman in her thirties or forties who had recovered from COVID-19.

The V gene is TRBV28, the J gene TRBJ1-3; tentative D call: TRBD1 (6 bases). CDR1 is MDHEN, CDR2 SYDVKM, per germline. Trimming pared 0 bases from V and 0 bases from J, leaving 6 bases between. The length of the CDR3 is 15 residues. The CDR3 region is CASSLWDSSGNTIYF. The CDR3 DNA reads TGTGCCAGCAGTTTATGGGACAGCTCTGGAAACACCATATATTTT.

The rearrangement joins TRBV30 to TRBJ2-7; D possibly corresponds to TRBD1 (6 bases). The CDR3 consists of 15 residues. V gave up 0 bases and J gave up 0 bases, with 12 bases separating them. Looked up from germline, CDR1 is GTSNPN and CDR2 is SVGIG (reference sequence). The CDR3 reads CAWSVDRSSSYEQYF. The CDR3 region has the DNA TGTGCCTGGAGTGTTGACAGGTCCAGCTCCTACGAGCAGTACTTC.

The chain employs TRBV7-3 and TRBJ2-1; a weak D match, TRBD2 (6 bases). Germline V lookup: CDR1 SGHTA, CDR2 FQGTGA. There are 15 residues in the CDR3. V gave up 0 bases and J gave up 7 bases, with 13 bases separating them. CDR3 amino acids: CASSLTGTAPNEQFF. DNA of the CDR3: TGTGCCAGCAGCTTAACCGGGACTGCCCCGAATGAGCAGTTCTTC.

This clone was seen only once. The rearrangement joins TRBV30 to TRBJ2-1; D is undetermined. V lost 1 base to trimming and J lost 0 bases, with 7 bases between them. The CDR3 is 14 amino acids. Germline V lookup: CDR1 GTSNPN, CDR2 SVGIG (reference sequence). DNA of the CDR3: TGTGCCTGGAGTGGTGGGCTCTCCTACAATGAGCAGTTCTTC. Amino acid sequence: CAWSGGLSYNEQFF.

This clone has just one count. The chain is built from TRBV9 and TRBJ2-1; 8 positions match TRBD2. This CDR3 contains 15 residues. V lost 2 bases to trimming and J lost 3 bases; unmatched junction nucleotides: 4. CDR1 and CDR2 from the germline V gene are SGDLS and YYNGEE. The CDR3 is CASSVKREGYNEQFF. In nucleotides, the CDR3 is TGTGCCAGCAGCGTTAAACGGGAGGGCTACAATGAGCAGTTCTTC.

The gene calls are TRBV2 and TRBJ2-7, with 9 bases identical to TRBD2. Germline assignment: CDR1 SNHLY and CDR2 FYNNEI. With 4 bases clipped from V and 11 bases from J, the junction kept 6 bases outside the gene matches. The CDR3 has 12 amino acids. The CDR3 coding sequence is TGTGCCAGCAGTGGAACCGGGACTAGCAAGTACTTC. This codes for CASSGTGTSKYF.

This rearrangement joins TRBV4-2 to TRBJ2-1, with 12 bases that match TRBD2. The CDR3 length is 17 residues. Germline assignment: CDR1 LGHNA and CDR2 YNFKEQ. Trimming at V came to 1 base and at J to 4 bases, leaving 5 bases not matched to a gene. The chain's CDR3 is CASSQGQGLAGYNEQFF. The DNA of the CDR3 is TGTGCCAGCAGCCAAGGCCAGGGACTAGCGGGTTACAATGAGCAGTTCTTC.

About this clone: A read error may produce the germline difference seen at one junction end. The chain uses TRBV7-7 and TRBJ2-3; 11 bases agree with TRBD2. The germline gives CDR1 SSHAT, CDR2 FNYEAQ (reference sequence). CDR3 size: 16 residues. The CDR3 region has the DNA TGTGCTAGCAGCCCACTAGCGGGAGAAGGCACAGATACGCAGTATTTT. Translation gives CASSPLAGEGTDTQYF.

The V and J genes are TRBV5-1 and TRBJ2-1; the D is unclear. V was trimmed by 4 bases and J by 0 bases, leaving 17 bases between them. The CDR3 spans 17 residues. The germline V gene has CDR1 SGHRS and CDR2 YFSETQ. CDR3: CASSPVLHRSSYNEQFF. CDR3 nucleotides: TGCGCCAGCAGCCCTGTGCTCCATAGGAGCTCCTACAATGAGCAGTTCTTC.